The clone carrying this TCR beta chain has more than one count but fewer than ten. As yet, its antigen is unknown. This sample was included in a study of cytomegalovirus exposure and HLA in healthy donors. Study observations and caveats: It was approximately 150 TCR beta chains that were listed as cytomegalovirus-associated.

Among the 120 subjects of the validation cohort, separate from the approximately 670-subject first cohort, were the donors. CDR3 size: 16 residues. After removal of 2 bases from V and 5 bases from J, the junction contained 8 bases not matched to a gene. Germline CDR1 is MNHNY and CDR2 is SVGAGI (reference sequence). This table comes from immunoSEQ multiplex PCR, and its TCRdb copy is limited to in-frame clones, with some not included. The sample holds about 130,000 clones, 85% to 90% seen once. Material: PBMCs. The gene calls are TRBV6-6 and TRBJ2-2; TRBD2 agrees at 7 bases. The sequence derives from a man in his thirties or forties in good health and CMV-seronegative. In nucleotides, the CDR3 is TGTGCCAGCAGTTACCGAGTCGTGGGGGGGACCGGGGAGCTGTTTTTT. Translated: CASSYRVVGGTGELFF.